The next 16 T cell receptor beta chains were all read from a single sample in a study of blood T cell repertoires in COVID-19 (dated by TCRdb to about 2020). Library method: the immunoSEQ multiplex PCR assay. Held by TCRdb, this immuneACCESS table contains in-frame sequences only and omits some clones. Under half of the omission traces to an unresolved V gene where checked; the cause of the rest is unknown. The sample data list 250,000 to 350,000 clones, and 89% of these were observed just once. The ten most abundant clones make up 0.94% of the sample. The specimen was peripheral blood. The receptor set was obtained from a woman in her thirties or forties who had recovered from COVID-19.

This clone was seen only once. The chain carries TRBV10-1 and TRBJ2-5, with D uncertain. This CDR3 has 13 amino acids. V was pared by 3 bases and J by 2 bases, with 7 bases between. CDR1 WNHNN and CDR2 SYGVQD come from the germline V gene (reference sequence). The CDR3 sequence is CASSENSQETQYF. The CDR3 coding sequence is TGCGCCAGCAGTGAAAATAGTCAAGAGACCCAGTACTTC.

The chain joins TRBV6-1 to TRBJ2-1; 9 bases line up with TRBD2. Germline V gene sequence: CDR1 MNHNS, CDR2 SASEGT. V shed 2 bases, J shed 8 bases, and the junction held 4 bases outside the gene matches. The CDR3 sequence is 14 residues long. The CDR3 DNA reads TGTGCCAGCAGTGAATGGTTAGCGGGAGATGAGCAGTTCTTC. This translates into CASSEWLAGDEQFF.

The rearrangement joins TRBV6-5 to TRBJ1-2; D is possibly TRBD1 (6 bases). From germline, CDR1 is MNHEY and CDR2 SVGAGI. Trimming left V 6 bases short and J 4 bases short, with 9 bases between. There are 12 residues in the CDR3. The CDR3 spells CASRDSLYGYTF. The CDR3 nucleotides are TGTGCCAGCAGGGACAGCCTCTATGGCTACACCTTC.

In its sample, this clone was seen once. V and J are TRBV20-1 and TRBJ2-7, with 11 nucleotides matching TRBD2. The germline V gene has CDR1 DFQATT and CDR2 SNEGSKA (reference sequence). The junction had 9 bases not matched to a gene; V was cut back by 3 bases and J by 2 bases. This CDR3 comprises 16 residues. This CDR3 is CSASGTGTSGAYEQYF. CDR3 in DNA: TGCAGTGCTAGTGGCACCGGGACTAGCGGCGCCTACGAGCAGTACTTC.

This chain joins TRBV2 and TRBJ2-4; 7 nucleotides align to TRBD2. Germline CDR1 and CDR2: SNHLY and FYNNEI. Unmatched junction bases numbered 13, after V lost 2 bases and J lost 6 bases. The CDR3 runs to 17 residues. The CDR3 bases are TGTGCCAGCAGTGAATTGGGGGAGGGATGGGGAAGAAACATTCAGTACTTC. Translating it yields CASSELGEGWGRNIQYF.

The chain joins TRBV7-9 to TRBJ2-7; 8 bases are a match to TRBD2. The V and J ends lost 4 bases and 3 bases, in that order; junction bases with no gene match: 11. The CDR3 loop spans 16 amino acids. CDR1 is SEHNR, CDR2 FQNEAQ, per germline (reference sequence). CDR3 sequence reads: CASSSGTTGGVYEQYF. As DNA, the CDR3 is TGTGCCAGCAGCTCGGGGACGACCGGGGGGGTCTACGAGCAGTACTTC.

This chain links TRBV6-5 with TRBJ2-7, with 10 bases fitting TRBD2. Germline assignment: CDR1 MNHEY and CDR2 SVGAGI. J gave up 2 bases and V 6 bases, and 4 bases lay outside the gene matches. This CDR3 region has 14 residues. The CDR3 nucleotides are TGTGCCAGCAGGTCTAGCGGGGGACCCTACGAGCAGTACTTC. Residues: CASRSSGGPYEQYF.

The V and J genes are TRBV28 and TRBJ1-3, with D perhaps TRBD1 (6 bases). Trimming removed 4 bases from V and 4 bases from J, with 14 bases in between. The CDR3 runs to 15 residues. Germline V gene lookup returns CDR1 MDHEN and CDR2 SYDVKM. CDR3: CASSSSDSPGNTIYF. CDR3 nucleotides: TGTGCCAGCAGTTCCTCGGACAGTCCAGGAAACACCATATATTTT.

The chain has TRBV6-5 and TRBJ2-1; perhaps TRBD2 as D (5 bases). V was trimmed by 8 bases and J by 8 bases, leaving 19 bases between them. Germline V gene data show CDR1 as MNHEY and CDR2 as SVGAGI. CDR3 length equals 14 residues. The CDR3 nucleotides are TGTGCCAGCTTCGAGGGAGCGGTTGGGTATGAGCAGTTCTTC. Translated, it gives CASFEGAVGYEQFF.

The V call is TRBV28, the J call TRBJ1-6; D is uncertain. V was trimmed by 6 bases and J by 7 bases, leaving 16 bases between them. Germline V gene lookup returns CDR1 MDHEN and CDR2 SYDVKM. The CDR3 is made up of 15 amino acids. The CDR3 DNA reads TGTGCCAGCAGGACCGGCAGGCCGGGGAATTCACCCCTCCACTTT. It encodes CASRTGRPGNSPLHF.

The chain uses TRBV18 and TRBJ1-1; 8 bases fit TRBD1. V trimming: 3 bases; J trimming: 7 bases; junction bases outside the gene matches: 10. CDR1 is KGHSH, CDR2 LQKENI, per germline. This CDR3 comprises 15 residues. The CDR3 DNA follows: TGTGCCAGCTCACCCAACAGGGGGGAATTACTTGAAGCTTTCTTT. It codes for CASSPNRGELLEAFF.

CDR3 sequence reads: CASSALGPSYNEQFF. The DNA of the CDR3 is TGTGCCAGCAGCGCCTTGGGCCCCTCCTACAATGAGCAGTTCTTC. This chain connects TRBV25-1 to TRBJ2-1, with D hard to call. This CDR3 has 15 amino acids. V lost 6 bases and J lost 0, with 12 bases in between. Germline CDR1 is MGHDK and CDR2 is SYGVNS.

CDR3 DNA: TGTGCCAGCCATCAGGCTAGCAATCAGCCCCAGCATTTT. Amino acid sequence: CASHQASNQPQHF. J is TRBJ1-5 and V is TRBV6-5; D gene uncertain. With 8 bases removed from V and 0 bases from J, the gap between germline ends came to 8 bases. This CDR3 contains 13 residues. Germline lookup yields CDR1 MNHEY and CDR2 SVGAGI.

In nucleotides, the CDR3 is TGTGCCACCAGCGTCTTTCGGGGTTCCCAGCCCCAGCATTTT. The encoded protein is CATSVFRGSQPQHF. The genes are TRBV15 and TRBJ1-5; D remains unclear. Deletions cut 5 bases from V and 7 bases from J, with 15 bases between. Looked up from germline, CDR1 is LNHNV and CDR2 is YYDKDF (reference sequence). This CDR3 spans 14 amino acids.

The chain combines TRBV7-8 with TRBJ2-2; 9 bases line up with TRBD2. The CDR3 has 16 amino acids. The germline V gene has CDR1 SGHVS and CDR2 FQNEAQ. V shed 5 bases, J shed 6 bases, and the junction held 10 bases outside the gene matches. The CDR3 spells CASSLVAGVRAGELFF. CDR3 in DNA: TGTGCCAGCAGCCTTGTAGCGGGAGTGAGGGCCGGGGAGCTGTTTTTT.

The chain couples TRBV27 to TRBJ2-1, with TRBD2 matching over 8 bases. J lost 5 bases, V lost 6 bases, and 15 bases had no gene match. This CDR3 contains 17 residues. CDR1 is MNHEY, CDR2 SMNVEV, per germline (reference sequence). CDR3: CASSESRASGRNNEQFF. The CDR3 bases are TGTGCCAGCAGCGAATCGCGGGCTAGCGGGCGGAACAATGAGCAGTTCTTC.